A few counts support the clone carrying this T cell receptor (beta chain). This specimen belongs to a study of blood T cell repertoires in COVID-19. Assay: immunoSEQ multiplex PCR; the TCRdb copy retains only in-frame clones and omits some. The table includes about 170,000 clones, roughly 70% detected once. This CDR3 has 16 residues. V shed 1 base, J shed 0 bases, and the junction held 4 bases outside the gene matches. The V gene's germline CDR1 is LNHNV and CDR2 YYDKDF (reference sequence). V gene TRBV15 combines with J gene TRBJ1-2; TRBD1 matches 8 bases. Source material: peripheral blood. This sequence was found in a woman of 80 years or more with acute or convalescent COVID-19. The CDR3 region has the DNA TGTGCCACCAGCAGAGTGGGACAGGAAGCTAACTATGGCTACACCTTC. Translating gives CATSRVGQEANYGYTF.